Listed below are T cell receptor beta chains from one sample, sequenced in a study of neoadjuvant anti-PD-1 for oral cavity cancer. The repertoire was sequenced with immunoSEQ multiplex PCR; TCRdb's copy has only in-frame clones and lacks some. Among about 62,000 clones, more than 60% were seen once, and the ten largest hold just over 2.5%. The specimen was PBMCs, collected before nivolumab (anti-PD-1) treatment. The receptors shown here come from a person between 40 and 80 years old with oral cavity squamous cell carcinoma. CDR3s include the opening cysteine and the closing phenylalanine or tryptophan. The D gene is left open where the match is weak. Clone sizes are given selectively: once, few, many, or a class where the clone is expanded.

d_call j_call cdr3_length clone_size v_call cdr3_nt cdr3_aa
- TRBJ1-2 13 - TRBV6-4 TGTGCCAGCAGTAAAGAAGGCGGCTATGGCTACACCTTC CASSKEGGYGYTF
- TRBJ1-6 14 once TRBV19 TGTGCCAGTACCTCCGGGGGGTATAATTCACCCCTCCACTTT CASTSGGYNSPLHF
- TRBJ1-1 15 - TRBV7-2 TGTGCCAGCAGCTTAGTCAAGGGAGCGAACACTGAAGCTTTCTTT CASSLVKGANTEAFF
- TRBJ2-1 15 - TRBV5-1 TGCGCCAGCAGCCCCAGTTCCAGGGTGGACAATGAGCAGTTCTTC CASSPSSRVDNEQFF
- TRBJ1-1 14 - TRBV15 TGTGCCACCAGCAGTGCAACAGGGAACACTGAAGCTTTCTTT CATSSATGNTEAFF
TRBD1 TRBJ1-4 15 once TRBV15 TGTGCCACCAGCGTGAGGACAGGGGGCGAAGAAAAACTGTTTTTT CATSVRTGGEEKLFF
TRBD1 TRBJ1-2 15 - TRBV9 TGTGCCAGCAGCCCCTTTGAGGGACAGGGATATGGCTACACCTTC CASSPFEGQGYGYTF
TRBD2 TRBJ2-5 16 - TRBV4-2 TGTGCCAGCAGCCAGGGACTAGCGGGAGGGCGAGAGACCCAGTACTTC CASSQGLAGGRETQYF
- TRBJ2-7 14 - TRBV7-6 TGTGCCAGCAGCTTAACGGCTGGGGCCTACGAGCAGTACTTC CASSLTAGAYEQYF
- TRBJ2-7 14 once TRBV11-2 TGTGCCAGCAGCTTAGGGAGACTCTCCTACGAGCAGTACTTC CASSLGRLSYEQYF
TRBD2 TRBJ2-1 15 - TRBV5-4 TGTGCCAGCAGCCCCGGGACTAGCGGATACAATGAGCAGTTCTTC CASSPGTSGYNEQFF
- TRBJ1-1 14 - TRBV7-2 TGTGCCAGCAGCCGCGTTGGACTGAACACTGAAGCTTTCTTT CASSRVGLNTEAFF
- TRBJ1-5 16 - TRBV27 TGTGCCAGCAGTCCCTTTGCACAGGGCCCCAATCAGCCCCAGCATTTT CASSPFAQGPNQPQHF
- TRBJ1-5 16 few TRBV21-1 TGTGCCAGCAGAGGACAGCCAGCGCGCCTAAATCAGCCCCAGCATTTT CASRGQPARLNQPQHF
- TRBJ1-1 12 - TRBV19 TGTGCCAGTAGTCAGGGTTTCACTGAAGCTTTCTTT CASSQGFTEAFF
- TRBJ1-2 14 few TRBV18 TGTGCCAGCTCACCTAGTGACAGCCCGGGGGGCTACACCTTC CASSPSDSPGGYTF
TRBD1 TRBJ1-6 15 - TRBV6-5 TGTGCCAGCAGTTACAGAGGACAGGGTAATTCACCCCTCCACTTT CASSYRGQGNSPLHF
- TRBJ1-1 14 few TRBV5-1 TGCGCCAGCAGCTTGGCGCCCCTTGGGGCTGAAGCTTTCTTT CASSLAPLGAEAFF
- TRBJ1-2 15 - TRBV27 TGTGCCAGCAGTTCCGGACGACCACCTTGGCCTGGCTACACCTTC CASSSGRPPWPGYTF
- TRBJ1-1 14 - TRBV6-5 TGTGCCAGCAGTTACCGGGACTCGAACACTGAAGCTTTCTTT CASSYRDSNTEAFF
TRBD1 TRBJ1-5 15 - TRBV15 TGTGCCACCAGCACCTGGGACAGGGCCAATCAGCCCCAGCATTTT CATSTWDRANQPQHF
TRBD1 TRBJ1-2 12 - TRBV7-9 TGTGCCAGCAGCCGGGACAGGGGCGGCTACACCTTC CASSRDRGGYTF
- TRBJ2-1 14 - TRBV10-2 TGCGCCAGCAGAGCGTCTAGCTCCTACAATGAGCAGTTCTTC CASRASSSYNEQFF
TRBD1 TRBJ1-5 16 - TRBV5-1 TGCGCCAGCAGCCCGGGACAGTCCTTTGGCAATCAGCCCCAGCATTTT CASSPGQSFGNQPQHF
- TRBJ1-2 13 - TRBV9 TGTGCCAGCAGCGTTGCTATAACGGATGGCTACACCTTC CASSVAITDGYTF
- TRBJ2-1 16 once TRBV7-2 TGTGCCAGCAGCTCCTGGACGTCTAGCTCCTACAATGAGCAGTTCTTC CASSSWTSSSYNEQFF
- TRBJ1-4 13 - TRBV19 TGTGCCAGTAGTATGGGGGCGGCAGAAAAACTGTTTTTT CASSMGAAEKLFF
TRBD2 TRBJ2-3 17 - TRBV13 TGTGCCAGCAGCTTAGTACTCGGACTAGGGTCTACAGATACGCAGTATTTT CASSLVLGLGSTDTQYF
- TRBJ1-5 15 - TRBV15 TGTGCCACCTCTACAAGCCTAGGAGTCAATCAGCCCCAGCATTTT CATSTSLGVNQPQHF
- TRBJ1-5 15 few TRBV29-1 TGCAGCGTTTGCCTCAGTGCCTCGAGCAATCAGCCCCAGCATTTT CSVCLSASSNQPQHF
TRBD1 TRBJ2-1 15 - TRBV2 TGTGCCAGCAGCCTACAGGGGAGTTCCTACAATGAGCAGTTCTTC CASSLQGSSYNEQFF
- TRBJ1-5 14 - TRBV6-1 TGTGCCAGCAGTGTTCAGGGTTTCGGACAGCCCCAGCATTTT CASSVQGFGQPQHF
TRBD1 TRBJ1-4 13 - TRBV6-6 TGTGCCAGCTTAAACAGGGGCAAGGAAAAACTGTTTTTT CASLNRGKEKLFF
- TRBJ1-6 14 - TRBV11-2 TGTGCCAGCAGCTTAAACCGGGGGAAATCACCCCTCCACTTT CASSLNRGKSPLHF
- TRBJ1-1 16 many TRBV6-1 TGTGCCAGCAGTGATAAGGGTGGGGGGCGTTCCACTGAAGCTTTCTTT CASSDKGGGRSTEAFF
TRBD2 TRBJ2-7 15 - TRBV6-1 TGTGCCAGCAGTGTTATAGCGGGGGGGCTGAACGAGCAGTACTTC CASSVIAGGLNEQYF
TRBD1 TRBJ2-7 15 - TRBV7-9 TGTGCCAGCAGCTTAGAACAGGGGACCTCCTACGAGCAGTACTTC CASSLEQGTSYEQYF
- TRBJ1-5 12 - TRBV29-1 TGCAGCGTTAGGGAAAACAATCAGCCCCAGCATTTT CSVRENNQPQHF
TRBD2 TRBJ2-7 16 - TRBV7-2 TGTGCCAGCAGCCCAACCCGGACTAGCGGGATATACGAGCAGTACTTC CASSPTRTSGIYEQYF
TRBD1 TRBJ1-4 15 - TRBV7-2 TGTGCCAGCAGCTTAGCCGCGACAGGGGACGAAAAACTGTTTTTT CASSLAATGDEKLFF
TRBD2 TRBJ2-7 16 once TRBV18 TGTGCCAGCTCACGCAAAACTAGCGGGGAATCGTTCGAGCAGTACTTC CASSRKTSGESFEQYF
TRBD1 TRBJ2-1 18 - TRBV12-5 TGTGCTAGTGGTCCTGATATGGGACAGCCAAGCTCCTACAATGAGCAGTTCTTC CASGPDMGQPSSYNEQFF
TRBD1 TRBJ2-1 13 - TRBV6-1 TGTGCCAGTTGGGACAGGGGGAGTAATGAGCAGTTCTTC CASWDRGSNEQFF
- TRBJ1-2 14 - TRBV28 TGTGCCAGCAGTTTACCTAGGGGACAATATGGCTACACCTTC CASSLPRGQYGYTF
TRBD2 TRBJ2-7 12 - TRBV28 TGTGCCAGCACAGCGGGAGCCTACGAGCAGTACTTC CASTAGAYEQYF
TRBD1 TRBJ1-2 14 - TRBV6-1 TGTGCCAGCAGTGAAGCGGGACAGCCCTATGGCTACACCTTC CASSEAGQPYGYTF
- TRBJ1-1 14 - TRBV2 - CASSTSTRRSEAFF
- TRBJ2-3 17 medium-sized TRBV28 TGTGCCAGCAGTGGCGGAGAGGGGCGGGGCAGACTAGATACGCAGTATTTT CASSGGEGRGRLDTQYF
- TRBJ1-2 16 - TRBV19 TGTGCCAGTAGTACCCCCCAACCGACAGGCGACTATGGCTACACCTTC CASSTPQPTGDYGYTF
TRBD1 TRBJ2-7 13 few TRBV18 TGTGCCACAAACCCCAGGGGGCAGGACGAGCAGTACTTC CATNPRGQDEQYF
- TRBJ2-2 15 medium-sized TRBV27 TGTGCCAGCAGGCTAGACAGGAGCAGTACCGGGGAGCTGTTTTTT CASRLDRSSTGELFF
- TRBJ2-7 11 once TRBV15 TGTGCCACCAGCAGAGGCTACGAGCAGTACTTC CATSRGYEQYF
- TRBJ2-2 15 - TRBV6-1 TGTGCCAGCAGCACCGGACAGACGAACACCGGGGAGCTGTTTTTT CASSTGQTNTGELFF
TRBD2 TRBJ2-7 14 - TRBV5-1 TGCGCCAGCAGCCCCCCGGGACTAGCGTACGAGCAGTACTTC CASSPPGLAYEQYF
TRBD1 TRBJ1-2 15 - TRBV2 TGTGCCAGCAGGACCGGGACAGGGGGTGACTATGGCTACACCTTC CASRTGTGGDYGYTF